This T cell receptor beta chain was documented in a study of OX40 agonist ivuxolimab in advanced cancers. About the study: Ivuxolimab was delivered to patients intravenously every 2 weeks at doses spanning 0.01 to 10 mg/kg. Patients with hepatocellular carcinoma, melanoma, renal cell or head and neck cancer made up the dose-escalation patients.

Regarding the study as a whole: CD4+ T cells averaged fewer expanded clones than CD8+ T cells.

Baseline, cycle 4 day 1, and cycle 7 day 1 were the blood sampling points. Assay used: immunoSEQ multiplex PCR; TCRdb lists only in-frame clones, some missing. In the table there are around 62,000 clones, 84% of which are singletons. As concerns this clone: What it recognizes is unknown.

The CDR3 extends over 15 amino acids. V was shortened by 1 base and J by 4 bases, with 13 bases between the two germline ends. Germline assignment: CDR1 KGHSH and CDR2 LQKENI. The specimen was CD4+ or CD8+ T cells sorted from blood, collected in a trial of the OX40 agonist ivuxolimab. The chain joins TRBV18 to TRBJ1-1; D gene ambiguous. The clonotype originates from an adult with an advanced solid tumor such as melanoma, head and neck, liver or kidney cancer. CDR3 bases: TGTGCCAGCTCACCACTGCCCACCCGGAGCACTGAAGCTTTCTTT. It specifies CASSPLPTRSTEAFF.